The rows below give T cell receptor beta chains drawn from one sample of a study of CD8 T cells in ankylosing spondylitis. TCRdb recomputed calls from the 5' RACE reads with MiXCR, one row per CDR3 protein. The sample records some 200,000 distinct CDR3 sequences, 7% to 8% being singletons. Sequenced: blood, either unsorted or a sorted T cell fraction (not recorded which). The receptors stem from a male donor with ankylosing spondylitis. Both conserved end residues are part of each CDR3. The D gene is left open where the match is weak. Clone size, where shown, is once, few, many, or a class for clones that have expanded.

v_call	d_call	j_call	clone_size	cdr3_aa	cdr3_nt
TRBV28	TRBD2	TRBJ2-5	many	CASKGNFGGETQYF	TGTGCCAGCAAGGGAAACTTCGGGGGGGAGACCCAGTACTTC
TRBV5-6	-	TRBJ1-2	many	CASSGGATYGYTF	TGTGCCAGCAGCGGGGGGGCCACCTATGGCTACACCTTC
TRBV15	-	TRBJ1-1	many	CATSRGERGEAFF	TGTGCCACCAGCAGAGGTGAACGGGGTGAAGCTTTCTTT
TRBV6-2/TRBV6-3	-	TRBJ2-1	few	CASSYAGSSYNEQFF	TGTGCCAGCAGTTACGCCGGAAGCTCCTACAATGAGCAGTTCTTC
TRBV4-3	-	TRBJ1-1	many	CASSSDPQGRAEAFF	TGCGCCAGCAGCTCCGATCCCCAGGGCCGGGCTGAAGCTTTCTTT
TRBV5-1	-	TRBJ2-3	many	CASSLRQGTDTQYF	TGCGCCAGCAGCTTGAGACAGGGCACAGATACGCAGTATTTT
TRBV20-1	-	TRBJ2-5	many	CSAREDWTKETQYF	TGCAGTGCTAGAGAGGACTGGACAAAAGAGACCCAGTACTTC
TRBV19	TRBD1	TRBJ2-1	-	CASSIQGAGNEQFF	TGTGCCAGTAGTATCCAGGGGGCGGGCAATGAGCAGTTCTTC
TRBV10-2	-	TRBJ1-2	-	CASREGYPHYGYTF	TGCGCCAGCAGAGAGGGCTATCCCCACTATGGCTACACCTTC
TRBV2	-	TRBJ2-2	many	CASSEGFRTIGELFF	TGTGCCAGCAGTGAAGGGTTCAGGACCATCGGGGAGCTGTTTTTT
TRBV5-6	TRBD1	TRBJ2-7	many	CASSYKRPDRAAYEQYF	TGTGCCAGCAGCTATAAGAGACCTGACAGGGCAGCCTACGAGCAGTACTTC
TRBV27	-	TRBJ1-3	few	CASSPDTGSGNTIYF	TGTGCCAGCAGCCCAGACACTGGCTCTGGAAACACCATATATTTT
TRBV28	-	TRBJ1-6	many	CASSPRGSYNSPLHF	TGTGCCAGCAGCCCTAGGGGCTCCTATAATTCACCCCTCCACTTT
TRBV5-1	-	TRBJ2-2	-	CASSGRPGYWFF	TGCGCCAGCAGCGGCCGCCCAGGTTATTGGTTTTTT
TRBV9	-	TRBJ2-7	many	CASSVAHSGYEQYF	TGTGCCAGCAGCGTAGCCCACTCGGGCTACGAGCAGTACTTC
TRBV18	TRBD1	TRBJ2-7	-	CASSPAVRGRRYEQYF	TGTGCCAGCTCACCGGCGGTGAGGGGGCGACGGTACGAGCAGTACTTC
TRBV2	-	TRBJ1-1	many	CASEVGDTEAFF	TGTGCCAGTGAGGTGGGGGACACTGAAGCTTTCTTT
TRBV7-2	-	TRBJ2-7	many	CASSLLIHEQYF	TGTGCCAGCAGCTTATTGATCCACGAGCAGTACTTC
TRBV15	TRBD1	TRBJ1-5	many	CATSRAGTDLVWSNQPQHF	TGTGCCACCAGCAGAGCCGGGACAGATTTGGTGTGGAGCAATCAGCCCCAGCATTTT
TRBV7-6	-	TRBJ2-7	many	CASSSGEGYEQYF	TGTGCCAGCAGCTCAGGAGAGGGTTACGAGCAGTACTTC
TRBV5-5	-	TRBJ2-7	many	CASKGGHEQYF	TGTGCCAGCAAGGGGGGCCACGAGCAGTACTTC
TRBV10-3	-	TRBJ2-2	many	CAISESVVGRPNTGELFF	TGTGCCATCAGTGAGTCGGTAGTTGGCAGGCCGAACACCGGGGAGCTGTTTTTT
TRBV7-9	-	TRBJ2-5	many	CASSAVGETQYF	TGTGCCAGCAGCGCCGTCGGGGAGACCCAGTACTTC
TRBV7-9	TRBD1	TRBJ2-5	many	CASRWGQIQETQYF	TGTGCCAGCAGATGGGGACAGATACAAGAGACCCAGTACTTC
TRBV19	TRBD1	TRBJ2-6	-	CASTYIGTALHSGANVLTF	TGTGCCAGTACCTATATTGGGACAGCCTTACACTCTGGGGCCAACGTCCTGACTTTC
TRBV11-2	TRBD2	TRBJ2-3	many	CASSLVGGRGTDTQYF	TGTGCCAGCAGCTTAGTGGGCGGGAGGGGTACAGATACGCAGTATTTT
TRBV27	-	TRBJ2-3	many	CASSPQGEADTQYF	TGTGCCAGCAGCCCCCAGGGAGAGGCAGATACGCAGTATTTT
TRBV4-1	-	TRBJ1-6	few	CASSQVPAHTGRGNSPLHF	TGCGCCAGCAGCCAAGTACCGGCGCACACAGGGCGGGGAAATTCACCCCTCCACTTT
TRBV12-3/TRBV12-4	-	TRBJ2-7	many	CASTGEPTYEQYF	TGTGCCAGCACAGGGGAGCCCACCTACGAGCAGTACTTC
TRBV3-1	-	TRBJ2-5	few	CASSQGPYGGTQETQYF	TGTGCCAGCAGCCAGGGACCGTATGGGGGTACCCAAGAGACCCAGTACTTC
TRBV20-1	TRBD1	TRBJ1-2	many	CSARGQEDYGYTF	TGCAGTGCTAGGGGACAGGAGGACTATGGCTACACCTTC
TRBV10-3	-	TRBJ2-7	many	CAISSLSYEQYF	TGTGCCATCAGTTCTCTCTCTTACGAGCAGTACTTC
TRBV4-2	-	TRBJ1-1	many	CASSQGQNTEAFF	TGTGCCAGCAGCCAAGGACAGAACACTGAAGCTTTCTTT
TRBV4-3	-	TRBJ1-2	many	CASSHLLRGRTPTNYGYTF	TGCGCCAGCAGCCATTTACTCCGGGGAAGGACCCCGACTAACTATGGCTACACCTTC
TRBV5-6	TRBD1	TRBJ1-5	-	CASSGTGEGNQPQHF	TGTGCCAGCAGCGGGACAGGTGAAGGCAATCAGCCCCAGCATTTT
TRBV9	-	TRBJ1-1	-	CASSVATRAFF	TGTGCCAGCAGCGTAGCTACGAGAGCTTTCTTT
TRBV20-1	TRBD2	TRBJ2-7	few	CCARDVRAGVIYEQYF	TGCTGTGCTAGAGATGTAAGAGCGGGAGTTATTTACGAGCAGTACTTC
TRBV5-1	TRBD2	TRBJ2-1	many	CASTRGLARNEQFF	TGCGCCAGCACAAGGGGACTAGCGAGGAATGAGCAGTTCTTC
TRBV9	TRBD1	TRBJ1-2	many	CASSGTGAYGYTF	TGTGCCAGCAGCGGGACAGGGGCTTATGGCTACACCTTC
TRBV6-2/TRBV6-3	-	TRBJ2-7	many	CASSYGYPPANEQYF	TGTGCCAGCAGTTACGGGTATCCACCAGCCAACGAGCAGTACTTC
TRBV7-6	-	TRBJ2-2	many	CASSLVWGAGGELFF	TGTGCCAGCAGCTTAGTGTGGGGGGCCGGCGGGGAGCTGTTTTTT
TRBV20-1	-	TRBJ2-1	many	CSALQGFGNNEQFF	TGCAGTGCATTACAGGGATTCGGGAACAATGAGCAGTTCTTC
TRBV4-2	TRBD2	TRBJ2-3	many	CASSHGTTKFTDTQYF	TGTGCCAGCAGCCATGGGACTACCAAATTCACAGATACGCAGTATTTT
TRBV27	-	TRBJ2-1	many	CASSSDRSYNEQFF	TGTGCCAGCAGCTCAGATAGGTCCTACAATGAGCAGTTCTTC
TRBV11-2	-	TRBJ2-7	many	CASSLGRREQYF	TGTGCCAGCAGCTTAGGCAGGCGCGAGCAGTACTTC
TRBV4-1	TRBD1	TRBJ1-2	many	CASSAGQSNYGYTF	TGCGCCAGCAGCGCGGGACAGAGTAACTATGGCTACACCTTC
TRBV15	-	TRBJ2-1	many	CATSRDPTFVEQFF	TGTGCCACCAGCAGAGATCCCACTTTTGTTGAGCAGTTCTTC
TRBV11-2	TRBD1	TRBJ2-1	many	CASSRTGPSYNEQFF	TGTGCCAGCAGCCGGACAGGGCCCTCCTACAATGAGCAGTTCTTC
TRBV5-1	-	TRBJ2-7	-	CASTDRSSYEQYF	TGCGCCAGCACAGACCGTAGCTCCTACGAGCAGTACTTC